The present entry profiles one TCR beta chain with its context. The data were obtained in a study of blood T cell repertoires in COVID-19. Study at large: COVID-19 samples collected from the United States, Italy and Spain covered acute and convalescent phases.

The germline gives CDR1 KGHSH, CDR2 LQKENI. V was pared by 5 bases and J by 3 bases, with 5 bases of the junction left unmatched. This CDR3 is built from 14 residues. TCRdb keeps only in-frame clones here, not all; method: immunoSEQ multiplex PCR. The sample has some 170,000 clones; less than 90% are singletons. The TCR originated in a human donor with acute COVID-19. The donor label of this sample is uncertain. The chain has TRBV18 and TRBJ2-7; 9 nucleotides line up with TRBD1. Sequenced sample: PBMCs or T cells enriched from blood (not recorded which). CDR3 coding DNA: TGTGCCAGCTCATCTCACAGGGGGCACTACGAGCAGTACTTC. Its protein is CASSSHRGHYEQYF. The whole variable domain, remainder taken from reference TRBV18 and TRBJ2-7, is NAGVMQNPRHLVRRRGQEARLRCSPMKGHSHVYWYRQLPEEGLKFMVYLQKENIIDESGMPKERFSAEFPKEGPSILRIQQVVRGDSAAYFCASSSHRGHYEQYFGPGTRLTVT.